This entry lists 22 T cell receptor beta chains sequenced from one sample in a study of T-cell reconstitution after alpha-beta-depleted transplantation in children. Unique molecular identifiers tagged the TCRbeta library. TCRdb fed the PCR reads into MiXCR, producing one record per CDR3 protein. This sample carries fewer than 450,000 distinct CDR3 sequences, 15% to 20% of them seen once, and the ten largest clones take just over 40%. The sample consisted of PBMCs, mostly from graft donor cells, taken 360 days after TCRalphabeta/CD19-depleted stem cell transplant. Source of these receptors: a male patient between 2 and 10 years old who had a stem cell transplant for acute lymphoblastic leukemia, so the T cells may come from the graft donor.

The gene calls are TRBV7-8 and TRBJ2-2; D unclear. The V end lost 0 bases, the J end lost 7 bases, and 3 bases lay between the germline ends. Germline V lookup: CDR1 SGHVS, CDR2 FQNEAQ. CDR3 length: 12 residues. In DNA, the CDR3 is TGTGCCAGCAGCTTAGCGCTCGGGGAGCTGTTTTTT. Translated: CASSLALGELFF.

This clonotype has ten or more counts. V usage is TRBV7-2 and J usage is TRBJ1-6; D is unclear. Trimming removed 6 bases at V and 7 bases at J, with 10 bases between. The CDR3 consists of 13 residues. From germline, CDR1 is SGHTA and CDR2 FQGNSA. CDR3 sequence: CASSDYGNSPLHF. The CDR3 region has the DNA TGTGCCAGCAGTGACTACGGGAATTCACCCCTCCACTTT.

The chain carries TRBV25-1 and TRBJ2-1, with 8 bases fitting TRBD1. Germline CDR1 MGHDK, CDR2 SYGVNS. Trimming took 1 base from V and 0 from J; bases not matched to a gene: 11. CDR3 length: 19 residues. CDR3 coding DNA: TGTGCCAGCAGTGAATTCTACGTCAGGGACAGGAGCTCCTACAATGAGCAGTTCTTC. Translation gives CASSEFYVRDRSSYNEQFF.

J is TRBJ1-1 and V is TRBV6-6; D unresolved. The CDR3 consists of 12 residues. Looked up from germline, CDR1 is MNHNY and CDR2 is SVGAGI (reference sequence). V was pared by 4 bases and J by 11 bases, with 14 bases between. The CDR3 sequence: CASSLAAGGAFF. In DNA, the CDR3 is TGTGCCAGCAGTTTGGCGGCCGGCGGTGCTTTCTTT.

In its sample, this clonotype was seen a few times. The chain is built from TRBV7-9 and TRBJ2-1, with no clear D. V lost 3 bases to trimming and J lost 0 bases, with 6 bases between them. CDR1 is SEHNR and CDR2 is FQNEAQ in the germline V gene (reference sequence). This CDR3 comprises 14 residues. The CDR3 region is CASSFQDSYNEQFF. DNA for the CDR3: TGTGCCAGCAGCTTTCAGGACTCCTACAATGAGCAGTTCTTC.

This clonotype was seen ten or more times. This sequence joins TRBV4-3 and TRBJ2-5; D unresolved. V lost 1 base, J lost 0 bases, and 9 bases lay in between. The CDR3 is made up of 15 amino acids. From germline, CDR1 is LGHNA and CDR2 YSLEER. In nucleotides, the CDR3 is TGCGCCAGCAGCCAAGTGTTTCCGTACCAAGAGACCCAGTACTTC. Residues: CASSQVFPYQETQYF.

The chain links TRBV9 to TRBJ1-2, with unresolved D. This CDR3 has 15 residues. Trimming pared 0 bases from V and 5 bases from J, leaving 14 bases between. Germline CDR1 reads SGDLS; CDR2 reads YYNGEE. CDR3: CASSVGEGWRYGYTF. The CDR3 nucleotides are TGTGCCAGCAGCGTAGGGGAGGGATGGAGGTATGGCTACACCTTC. The full variable domain, completed using reference TRBV9 and TRBJ1-2, is DSGVTQTPKHLITATGQRVTLRCSPRSGDLSVYWYQQSLDQGLQFLIQYYNGEERAKGNILERFSAQQFPDLHSELNLSSLELGDSALYFCASSVGEGWRYGYTFGSGTRLTVV.

This rearrangement joins TRBV30 to TRBJ1-1; D is undetermined. The CDR3 is 13 amino acids. Trimming took off 1 base at V and 7 bases at J, with 13 bases between the two ends. Germline-derived CDR1 and CDR2 are GTSNPN and SVGIG (reference sequence). The CDR3 here is CAWSEGFGFEAFF. CDR3 sequence (DNA): TGTGCCTGGAGTGAGGGTTTCGGGTTTGAAGCTTTCTTT.

The chain combines TRBV4-1 with TRBJ2-3; either TRBD1 or TRBD2 may supply D (5 bases each). V was trimmed by 4 bases and J by 4 bases, leaving 12 bases between them. Germline-derived CDR1 and CDR2 are MGHRA and YSYEKL. The CDR3 has 14 amino acids. The CDR3: CASSPGTNPDTQYF. CDR3 nucleotides: TGCGCCAGCAGCCCTGGGACCAACCCAGATACGCAGTATTTT.

The rearrangement uses TRBV5-1 and TRBJ1-4, with 10 nucleotides matching TRBD1. CDR1 and CDR2 from the germline V gene are SGHRS and YFSETQ. After removal of 4 bases from V and 6 bases from J, the junction contained 3 bases not matched to a gene. CDR3 length: 14 residues. The CDR3 loop is CASSPGTGDEKLFF. In nucleotides, the CDR3 is TGCGCCAGCAGCCCCGGGACAGGGGATGAAAAACTGTTTTTT.

The V and J genes are TRBV27 and TRBJ1-1; D might be TRBD1 (5 bases). The CDR3 is 14 amino acids. V lost 5 bases to trimming and J lost 2 bases, with 12 bases between them. The germline V gene encodes CDR1 MNHEY and CDR2 SMNVEV (reference sequence). CDR3 sequence reads: CASSMGTDNTEAFF. CDR3 DNA sequence: TGTGCCAGCAGTATGGGGACGGATAACACTGAAGCTTTCTTT.

The rearrangement joins TRBV5-1 to TRBJ1-1, with no clear D. Germline CDR1 reads SGHRS; CDR2 reads YFSETQ. V was cut by 4 bases and J by 6 bases, with 13 bases left in between. The CDR3 covers 13 residues. In DNA form, the CDR3 reads TGCGCCAGCAGCGGAGCAGTATTCGCTGAAGCTTTCTTT. Translation gives CASSGAVFAEAFF. The full variable domain, rest sourced from reference TRBV5-1 and TRBJ1-1, is KAGVTQTPRYLIKTRGQQVTLSCSPISGHRSVSWYQQTPGQGLQFLFEYFSETQRNKGNFPGRFSGRQFSNSRSEMNVSTLELGDSALYLCASSGAVFAEAFFGQGTRLTVV.

This clonotype was recorded at least ten times. The rearrangement links TRBV27 to TRBJ1-5; D call uncertain. Germline CDR1 MNHEY, CDR2 SMNVEV (reference sequence). The CDR3 loop spans 13 amino acids. The germline V and J ends were trimmed by 6 bases and 6 bases, with 12 bases remaining between them. CDR3 loop: CASSWAGGQPQHF. The CDR3 DNA reads TGTGCCAGCAGCTGGGCCGGCGGTCAGCCCCAGCATTTT.

V gene TRBV12-3 or TRBV12-4 combines with J gene TRBJ1-3, with D unresolved. The CDR3 consists of 13 residues. V gave up 5 bases and J gave up 2 bases, with 7 bases separating them. CDR3 region: CASSLPPGNTIYF. CDR3 DNA sequence: TGTGCCAGCAGTCTCCCCCCTGGAAACACCATATATTTT.

This clonotype was detected only a few times. The rearrangement joins TRBV10-3 to TRBJ2-7, with no clear D. Trimming left V 2 bases short and J 4 bases short, with 6 bases between. Germline CDR1 reads ENHRY; CDR2 reads SYGVKD. The CDR3 has 12 residues. This CDR3 is CAISETPYEQYF. CDR3 DNA: TGTGCCATCAGTGAGACTCCTTACGAGCAGTACTTC.

In its sample, this clonotype was seen a few times. V gene TRBV9 combines with J gene TRBJ2-3, with D perhaps assigned TRBD1 or TRBD2 (6 bases each). Germline V gives CDR1 SGDLS, CDR2 YYNGEE. Trimming pared 7 bases from V and 2 bases from J, leaving 14 bases between. This CDR3 comprises 14 residues. DNA for the CDR3: TGTGCCAGCGGTCGTTGGGGGGCCACAGATACGCAGTATTTT. This encodes CASGRWGATDTQYF.

The rearrangement links TRBV12-3 or TRBV12-4 to TRBJ1-1; D unresolved. The CDR3 spans 13 residues. The germline V and J ends were trimmed by 6 bases and 2 bases, with 10 bases remaining between them. The CDR3 spells CASRLAFNTEAFF. The DNA of the CDR3 is TGTGCCAGCAGATTGGCCTTCAACACTGAAGCTTTCTTT.

The chain is built from TRBV20-1 and TRBJ1-5; a weak D match, TRBD1 (5 bases). Germline V gene sequence: CDR1 DFQATT, CDR2 SNEGSKA (reference sequence). V was trimmed by 3 bases and J by 0 bases, leaving 12 bases between them. The CDR3 totals 15 residues. Here the CDR3 reads CSASWDRYSNQPQHF. DNA for the CDR3: TGCAGTGCTAGCTGGGACCGATATAGCAATCAGCCCCAGCATTTT.

Here the CDR3 reads CASSVADSGVYEQYF. CDR3 coding DNA: TGTGCCAGCAGCGTAGCGGACAGCGGGGTCTACGAGCAGTACTTC. The V call is TRBV9, the J call TRBJ2-7; the D gene is possibly TRBD2 (7 bases). The CDR3 totals 15 residues. V lost 0 bases and J 3 bases, leaving 13 bases between the germline ends. CDR1 is SGDLS and CDR2 is YYNGEE in the germline V gene.

This clonotype was picked up a small number of times. This chain uses TRBV28 with TRBJ1-2, with D perhaps TRBD1 (5 bases). Trimming left V 1 base short and J 8 bases short, with 11 bases between. Germline V gene sequence: CDR1 MDHEN, CDR2 SYDVKM. The CDR3 contains 13 residues. The CDR3: CASSLSRGVGYTF. The CDR3 region has the DNA TGTGCCAGCAGTTTATCTCGGGGGGTAGGCTACACCTTC.

The chain links TRBV3-1 to TRBJ2-1; TRBD1 matches 8 bases. Per the germline V gene, CDR1 is LGHDT and CDR2 is YNNKEL (reference sequence). V lost 3 bases and J lost 8; bases outside the gene matches: 3. The CDR3 runs to 13 residues. The CDR3 nucleotides are TGTGCCAGCAGCCAGCGACAGGGGTATGAGCAGTTCTTC. Encoded protein: CASSQRQGYEQFF.

This clonotype has a handful of counts. The chain uses TRBV20-1 and TRBJ2-7, with TRBD2 matching 12 bases. CDR1 is DFQATT, CDR2 SNEGSKA, per germline (reference sequence). With 5 bases clipped from V and 1 base from J, the junction kept 12 bases outside the gene matches. This CDR3 has 17 amino acids. Here the CDR3 DNA reads TGCAGTGCTTCGGGACTAGCGGGCCATGGGGGATCCTACGAGCAGTACTTC. Its protein is CSASGLAGHGGSYEQYF.